A selection of T cell receptor beta chains follows, all from one sample in a study of CD8 T cells in ankylosing spondylitis. Each CDR3 protein gets one entry after TCRdb re-called the 5' RACE reads with MiXCR. The table lists 350,000 or so distinct CDR3 sequences, about 9.9% of them singletons, with more than 7% in the top ten. The source material was blood, either unsorted or a sorted T cell fraction (not recorded which). Every receptor here comes from a female donor with ankylosing spondylitis or in good health (not recorded which). CDR3s include the opening cysteine and the closing phenylalanine or tryptophan.

v_call	cdr3_length	j_call	cdr3_aa
TRBV7-9	14	TRBJ2-2	CASSLHPDTGELFF
TRBV20-1	13	TRBJ1-1	CSAFHLGNTEAFF
TRBV5-1	19	TRBJ2-3	CASSKTLLAGGQPPDTQYF
TRBV7-8	15	TRBJ2-7	CASSLGGQGAHEQYF
TRBV5-5	15	TRBJ2-5	CASSLLAGNQETQYF
TRBV29-1	17	TRBJ2-3	CSTVDHSGRDPTDTQYF
TRBV24-1	15	TRBJ2-5	CATSRGGSWEETQYF
TRBV11-2	18	TRBJ2-2	CASSSRGRGLTNTGELFF
TRBV7-9	15	TRBJ2-2	CASSRRQENTGELFF
TRBV7-3	14	TRBJ2-3	CASSFQPSTDTQYF
TRBV20-1	15	TRBJ1-5	CCAARGWGSNQPQHF
TRBV14	18	TRBJ2-6	CASSHAQVLFSGANVLTF
TRBV5-5	14	TRBJ2-7	CASSLALLAGEQYF
TRBV28	11	TRBJ1-2	CASSEEVGYTF
TRBV11-2	19	TRBJ2-7	CASSLDPIRASGYSYEQYF
TRBV7-2	14	TRBJ2-1	CASTLKSGRDEQFF
TRBV20-1	16	TRBJ2-1	CSARDLVGSTWNEQFF
TRBV5-1	13	TRBJ2-5	CASSAERGETQYF
TRBV10-3	15	TRBJ2-7	CAISGTVNLRYEQYF
TRBV5-1	14	TRBJ2-7	CASSSSGQFYEQYF
TRBV20-1	16	TRBJ2-3	CSSTGGGRPTTDTQYF
TRBV24-1	14	TRBJ2-2	CATRGTGRSGELFF
TRBV5-1	16	TRBJ1-2	CASSRETGQANYGYTF
TRBV12-3/TRBV12-4	14	TRBJ2-3	CASRTGGATDTQYF
TRBV6-1	15	TRBJ2-1	CASIDSGSAYNEQFF
TRBV20-1	14	TRBJ1-4	CSARLDGLNEKLFF
TRBV7-2	15	TRBJ2-1	CASSAGLADYNEQFF